This TCR beta chain is drawn from a study of CXCR3-negative and CXCR3-positive naive CD8 T cells. Study-level findings and limits: From TRB CDR3 properties, TCR strength was inferred; surface CD5 did not differ between naive subsets. The study found that naive CXCR3-negative and CXCR3-positive cells shared TRBV-TRBJ usage, while memory cells differed. Sequencing showed both naive subsets with comparably high diversity, and memory CD8+ cells much lower.

Preparation of TRB cDNA libraries relied on 5' RACE carrying UMI labels. TCRdb reprocessed the 5' RACE reads; each CDR3 protein has one entry and no DNA is given. The data show around 50,000 distinct CDR3 sequences, and the top ten clones hold roughly a quarter. The CDR3 has 14 residues. CDR1 SQVTM and CDR2 ANQGSEA come from the germline V gene. Turning to this clonotype: Antigen unknown.

The chain joins TRBV29-1 to TRBJ2-7; TCRdb designates TRBD1, a call that cannot be tested without DNA. The clonotype was recovered from a human donor in good health. Some clones in this sample may be carry-over from other donors' samples. The sample consisted of memory CD8+ T cells from blood. The CDR3: CSVDERGHGLEQYF.